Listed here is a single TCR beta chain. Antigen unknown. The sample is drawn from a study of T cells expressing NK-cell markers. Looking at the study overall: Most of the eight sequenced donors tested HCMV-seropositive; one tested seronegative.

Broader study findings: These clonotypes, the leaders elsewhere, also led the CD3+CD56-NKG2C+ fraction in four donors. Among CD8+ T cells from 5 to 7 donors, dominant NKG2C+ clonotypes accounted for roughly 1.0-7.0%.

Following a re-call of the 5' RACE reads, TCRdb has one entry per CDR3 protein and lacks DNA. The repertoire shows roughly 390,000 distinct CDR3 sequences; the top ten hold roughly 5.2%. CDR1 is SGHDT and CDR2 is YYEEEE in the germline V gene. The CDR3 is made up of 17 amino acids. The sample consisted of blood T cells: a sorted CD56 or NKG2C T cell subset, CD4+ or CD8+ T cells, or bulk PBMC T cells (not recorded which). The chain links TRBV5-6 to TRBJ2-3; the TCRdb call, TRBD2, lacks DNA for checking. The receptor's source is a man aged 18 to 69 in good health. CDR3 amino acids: CASSLTFRLVSTDTQYF. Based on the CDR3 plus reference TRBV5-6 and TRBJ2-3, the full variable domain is DAGVTQSPTHLIKTRGQQVTLRCSPKSGHDTVSWYQQALGQGPQFIFQYYEEEERQRGNFPDRFSGHQFPNYSSELNVNALLLGDSALYLCASSLTFRLVSTDTQYFGPGTRLTVL.